A single sample is the source of the 32 T cell receptor beta chains below, sequenced in a study of blood T cell repertoires in COVID-19. Profiling relied on immunoSEQ multiplex PCR, and the TCRdb table lists in-frame clones only, not all of them. This table holds about 33,000 clones, 70% to 90% found once. Sequencing was performed on peripheral blood. These receptors were obtained from a human donor in a cohort sampled during active COVID-19.

In its sample, this clone ranks as medium-sized. This chain joins TRBV11-2 and TRBJ2-5; tentative D call: TRBD2 (5 bases). CDR3 size: 13 residues. The V end was cut by 3 bases, the J end by 5 bases, with 10 bases between. Per germline, CDR1 SGHAT and CDR2 FQNNGV. The CDR3 here is CASSLWRTETQYF. The DNA of the CDR3 is TGTGCCAGCAGCTTGTGGAGGACCGAGACCCAGTACTTC.

The chain uses TRBV19 and TRBJ1-5, with 10 bases matching TRBD1. The CDR3 is 15 amino acids. Germline V CDR1 and CDR2: LNHDA, SQIVND (reference sequence). V was pared by 3 bases and J by 2 bases, with 1 base of the junction left unmatched. CDR3 nucleotides: TGTGCCAGTAGTATCGGGACAGGGGGCAATCAGCCCCAGCATTTT. Translation gives CASSIGTGGNQPQHF.

The CDR3: CASSQDRGAGWVDTQYF. CDR3 DNA sequence: TGTGCCAGCAGCCAAGATCGGGGAGCGGGGTGGGTAGATACGCAGTATTTT. The chain is built from TRBV3-1 (or the pseudogene TRBV3-2) and TRBJ2-3, with TRBD2 matching over 7 bases. The CDR3 spans 17 residues. The V and J ends lost 0 bases and 5 bases, in that order; junction bases with no gene match: 11. Germline V lookup: CDR1 LGHDT, CDR2 YNNKEL (reference sequence).

The rearrangement uses TRBV5-1 and TRBJ1-1, with D unresolved. Germline V gene data show CDR1 as SGHRS and CDR2 as YFSETQ. Deletions cut 4 bases from V and 4 bases from J, with 14 bases between. This CDR3 spans 14 amino acids. This CDR3 is CASSMESGGTEAFF. CDR3 nucleotide sequence: TGCGCCAGCAGCATGGAGTCGGGTGGCACTGAAGCTTTCTTT.

This chain joins TRBV10-3 and TRBJ1-6, with TRBD1 identical over 9 bases. This CDR3 spans 16 amino acids. The V gene end was trimmed by 2 bases and the J gene end by 6 bases; junction bases not matched to a gene: 5. The germline V gene has CDR1 ENHRY and CDR2 SYGVKD. The chain's CDR3 is CAISEGDRDINSPLHF. Here the CDR3 DNA reads TGTGCCATCAGTGAGGGGGACAGGGACATTAATTCACCCCTCCACTTT.

The J gene is TRBJ2-7, the V gene TRBV4-1, with D unclear. The CDR3 is 15 amino acids. Deletions cut 1 base from V and 5 bases from J, with 15 bases between. Per germline, CDR1 MGHRA and CDR2 YSYEKL. Here the CDR3 DNA reads TGCGCCAGCAGCCAAGGCTCTAAAACCCTCCACGAGCAGTACTTC. It yields the protein CASSQGSKTLHEQYF.

The rearrangement uses TRBV28 and TRBJ2-1; 11 bases fit TRBD2. Germline trimming cut 3 bases from V and 8 bases from J; bases unmatched to any gene: 12. CDR1 is MDHEN, CDR2 SYDVKM, per germline. The length of the CDR3 is 17 residues. This CDR3 reads CASSLRVTSGSRYEQFF. The CDR3 DNA reads TGTGCCAGCAGTTTGAGGGTTACTAGCGGGAGCAGGTATGAGCAGTTCTTC.

The table lists this clone with a few counts. The gene calls are TRBV9 and TRBJ2-3; no firm D call. Trimming stripped 0 bases from V and 2 bases from J, with 10 bases between. The length of the CDR3 is 15 residues. Germline V gene data show CDR1 as SGDLS and CDR2 as YYNGEE. CDR3 DNA sequence: TGTGCCAGCAGCGTAGTGGGCCGAAACACAGATACGCAGTATTTT. It translates to CASSVVGRNTDTQYF.

In its sample, this clone was seen once. The chain carries TRBV3-1 (or the pseudogene TRBV3-2) and TRBJ2-2; a weak D match, TRBD1 (5 bases). V lost 3 bases to trimming and J lost 5 bases, with 13 bases between them. The CDR3 length is 15 residues. The germline V gene encodes CDR1 LGHDT and CDR2 YNNKEL (reference sequence). CDR3 region: CASSHTGLGTGELFF. CDR3 coding DNA: TGTGCCAGCAGCCACACAGGTTTAGGGACCGGGGAGCTGTTTTTT.

As concerns this clone: The junction departs from the called germline gene at one end, perhaps through a read error. The chain uses TRBV7-4 and TRBJ1-6, with D hard to call. The CDR3 is 15 residues long. Germline loops: CDR1 SGHVT, CDR2 SQSDAQ. The CDR3 DNA reads TGTGCCGGCAGCCCAAGAGAGGAGGTACATTCACCCCTCCACTTT. Translating it yields CAGSPREEVHSPLHF.

The V call is TRBV7-6, the J call TRBJ2-2, with D perhaps TRBD1 (5 bases). The CDR3 spans 16 residues. Trimming left V 4 bases short and J 4 bases short, with 16 bases between. Germline V gene lookup returns CDR1 SGHVS and CDR2 FNYEAQ. The CDR3 sequence: CASSSLQGRGTGELFF. The CDR3, as DNA: TGTGCCAGCAGCTCTCTTCAGGGTCGCGGCACCGGGGAGCTGTTTTTT.

The CDR3 reads CASSSITGELFF. DNA of the CDR3: TGTGCCAGCAGCTCCATTACCGGGGAGCTGTTTTTT. The rearrangement uses TRBV5-4 and TRBJ2-2, with D uncertain. Trimming removed 3 bases from V and 5 bases from J, with 5 bases in between. The CDR3 consists of 12 residues. Germline loops: CDR1 SGHNT, CDR2 YYREEE (reference sequence).

The V and J genes are TRBV6-5 and TRBJ2-5; D is perhaps TRBD2 (7 bases). The germline gives CDR1 MNHEY, CDR2 SVGAGI. The CDR3 is 15 residues long. Trimming removed 6 bases from V and 4 bases from J, with 18 bases in between. This chain's CDR3 is CASRRLGGAGETQYF. In DNA, the CDR3 is TGTGCCAGCAGGAGGTTGGGGGGGGCAGGAGAGACCCAGTACTTC.

The V call is TRBV9, the J call TRBJ2-3, with 9 bases identical to TRBD2. CDR3 length equals 15 residues. Germline-derived CDR1 and CDR2 are SGDLS and YYNGEE. Losses at the gene ends were 8 bases for V and 6 bases for J; bases not matched to a gene: 13. CDR3 bases: TGTGCCAGTAAGACAGGCGGGGGGGCCTCCGATACGCAGTATTTT. Its protein is CASKTGGGASDTQYF. The complete variable domain, with remaining parts taken from reference TRBV9 and TRBJ2-3, reads DSGVTQTPKHLITATGQRVTLRCSPRSGDLSVYWYQQSLDQGLQFLIQYYNGEERAKGNILERFSAQQFPDLHSELNLSSLELGDSALYFCASKTGGGASDTQYFGPGTRLTVL.

The chain employs TRBV29-1 and TRBJ2-1, with D unresolved. V was pared by 6 bases and J by 0 bases, with 9 bases between. CDR3 length equals 13 residues. Per germline, CDR1 SQVTM and CDR2 ANQGSEA. CDR3 sequence: CSVRPPSYNEQFF. CDR3 bases: TGCAGCGTCCGTCCCCCCTCCTACAATGAGCAGTTCTTC.

The chain links TRBV29-1 to TRBJ2-7, with D possibly being TRBD1 (5 bases). CDR3 size: 12 residues. The germline V gene encodes CDR1 SQVTM and CDR2 ANQGSEA. V was shortened by 6 bases and J by 0 bases, with 9 bases between the two germline ends. CDR3 in amino acids: CSVMDNSYEQYF. In DNA form, the CDR3 reads TGCAGCGTGATGGACAACTCCTACGAGCAGTACTTC.

This clone was counted a few times. The chain carries TRBV6-2 or TRBV6-3 and TRBJ1-6, with TRBD1 identical over 11 bases. The CDR3 is made up of 15 amino acids. The V gene's germline CDR1 is MNHEY and CDR2 SVGEGT. Trimming at V came to 6 bases and at J to 7 bases, leaving 5 bases not matched to a gene. The CDR3 bases are TGTGCCAGCAGCAACCGGGACAGGGGGAATTCACCCCTCCACTTT. As protein: CASSNRDRGNSPLHF.

The CDR3 DNA reads as TGTGCCACCAGCAGAGATCTTAATCAGCCCCAGCATTTT. Amino acid sequence: CATSRDLNQPQHF. V usage is TRBV15 and J usage is TRBJ1-5; D remains ambiguous. The CDR3 contains 13 residues. The germline gives CDR1 LNHNV, CDR2 YYDKDF (reference sequence). Trimming removed 0 bases from V and 4 bases from J, with 4 bases in between.

The chain joins TRBV7-9 to TRBJ2-7; the D gene is possibly TRBD2 (5 bases). With 5 bases removed from V and 1 base from J, the gap between germline ends came to 15 bases. From germline, CDR1 is SEHNR and CDR2 FQNEAQ (reference sequence). This CDR3 is 15 amino acids long. The CDR3 region has the DNA TGTGCCAGCAGCCAATGGAGCGGAACGTCCTACGAGCAGTACTTC. Its protein product is CASSQWSGTSYEQYF.

V and J are TRBV7-9 and TRBJ1-5; D ambiguous. CDR1 SEHNR and CDR2 FQNEAQ come from the germline V gene (reference sequence). V was pared by 5 bases and J by 4 bases, with 6 bases between. This CDR3 spans 12 amino acids. CDR3 sequence: CASSATNQPQHF. CDR3 bases: TGTGCCAGCAGCGCCACAAATCAGCCCCAGCATTTT.

The genes are TRBV10-1 and TRBJ2-3; weak D call: TRBD2 (6 bases). The germline V gene encodes CDR1 WNHNN and CDR2 SYGVQD (reference sequence). Deletions cut 3 bases from V and 0 bases from J, with 13 bases between. This CDR3 region has 16 residues. The CDR3 nucleotides read TGCGCCAGCAGTGACCCCGGAGGGGACAGCACAGATACGCAGTATTTT. It is translated as CASSDPGGDSTDTQYF.

The chain carries TRBV7-2 and TRBJ2-7, with D possibly matching TRBD2 (5 bases). Trimming took off 1 base at V and 0 bases at J, with 7 bases between the two ends. Germline CDR1 reads SGHTA; CDR2 reads FQGNSA. The CDR3 is made up of 14 amino acids. The CDR3 spells CASSLGTRSYEQYF. DNA of the CDR3: TGTGCCAGCAGCTTAGGGACTCGCTCCTACGAGCAGTACTTC.

V usage is TRBV28 and J usage is TRBJ2-1; D is possibly TRBD2 (6 bases). The CDR3 spans 14 residues. V was pared by 8 bases and J by 0 bases, with 11 bases between. The germline CDR1 and CDR2 sequences are MDHEN and SYDVKM. The CDR3 reads CASGRGSSYNEQFF. The CDR3 nucleotides read TGTGCCAGCGGGCGGGGTAGCTCCTACAATGAGCAGTTCTTC.

The rearrangement uses TRBV7-9 and TRBJ2-7; 10 bases are shared with TRBD1. J lost 2 bases, V lost 5 bases, and 6 bases had no gene match. This CDR3 has 15 residues. Germline CDR1 reads SEHNR; CDR2 reads FQNEAQ (reference sequence). In DNA, the CDR3 is TGTGCCAGCAGCCCATGGGACAGGGGTGCCTACGAGCAGTACTTC. This translates into CASSPWDRGAYEQYF.

CDR3 sequence (DNA): TGTGCCAGCAGCGCTAGGGTCGGAGGGCAAGAGACCCAGTACTTC. Protein product: CASSARVGGQETQYF. The genes are TRBV7-9 and TRBJ2-5, with a possible D match to TRBD2 (6 bases). V was shortened by 5 bases and J by 2 bases, with 15 bases between the two germline ends. CDR3 length: 15 residues. Germline V gene data show CDR1 as SEHNR and CDR2 as FQNEAQ (reference sequence).

This chain links TRBV5-6 with TRBJ2-1, with 7 positions matching TRBD2. The CDR3 has 15 amino acids. V lost 2 bases and J lost 6; bases outside the gene matches: 8. Looked up from germline, CDR1 is SGHDT and CDR2 is YYEEEE. The CDR3 DNA reads TGTGCCAGCAGCTTAAGGCGGGAGACTATCAATGAGCAGTTCTTC. Translation: CASSLRRETINEQFF.

The rearrangement links TRBV18 to TRBJ1-2; TRBD1 is a possible D gene (6 bases). From germline, CDR1 is KGHSH and CDR2 LQKENI. V lost 0 bases to trimming and J lost 7 bases, with 9 bases between them. This CDR3 region has 13 residues. The CDR3 bases are TGTGCCAGCTCACCACCGGGAGGGGGTGGCTACACCTTC. Protein: CASSPPGGGGYTF.

The chain recombines TRBV4-2 with TRBJ2-3; perhaps TRBD1 as D (5 bases). CDR3 length: 16 residues. Germline CDR1 reads LGHNA; CDR2 reads YNFKEQ. V dropped 6 bases and J dropped 3 bases, with 19 bases sitting between them. The CDR3 here is CASSPGQPQRTDTQYF. CDR3 coding DNA: TGTGCCAGCAGTCCAGGGCAGCCCCAGAGGACAGATACGCAGTATTTT.

The chain links TRBV11-2 to TRBJ2-3; TRBD2 matches at 9 bases. The junction had 10 bases not matched to a gene; V was cut back by 5 bases and J by 1 base. The germline V gene has CDR1 SGHAT and CDR2 FQNNGV. The CDR3 sequence is 17 residues long. The CDR3 coding sequence is TGTGCCAGCAGCCCCCGGGGTAGCGGGAGAGGCACAGATACGCAGTATTTT. Translating it yields CASSPRGSGRGTDTQYF.

The sample holds a few counts of this clone. The rearrangement uses TRBV19 and TRBJ1-1, with D possibly being TRBD1 (5 bases). The germline CDR1 and CDR2 sequences are LNHDA and SQIVND (reference sequence). CDR3 length: 13 residues. Deletions cut 5 bases from V and 2 bases from J, with 9 bases between. The CDR3 reads CASSATVNTEAFF. The DNA of the CDR3 is TGTGCCAGTAGTGCGACAGTTAACACTGAAGCTTTCTTT.

The chain employs TRBV5-5 and TRBJ1-5, with 7 bases lining up with TRBD1. Germline lookup yields CDR1 SGHKS and CDR2 YYEKEE (reference sequence). The length of the CDR3 is 14 residues. V shed 5 bases, J shed 5 bases, and the junction held 7 bases outside the gene matches. The CDR3 nucleotides read TGTGCCAGCAGGCGGGACAGCCTAGATCAGCCCCAGCATTTT. Translation: CASRRDSLDQPQHF.

V gene TRBV12-3 or TRBV12-4 combines with J gene TRBJ2-3; a weak D match, TRBD2 (5 bases). The length of the CDR3 is 13 residues. Trimming shortened V by 2 bases and J by 6 bases, and 9 bases separated the two germline ends. CDR3 residues: CASSLSGLDTQYF. The CDR3, as DNA: TGTGCCAGCAGTTTAAGCGGACTTGATACGCAGTATTTT.